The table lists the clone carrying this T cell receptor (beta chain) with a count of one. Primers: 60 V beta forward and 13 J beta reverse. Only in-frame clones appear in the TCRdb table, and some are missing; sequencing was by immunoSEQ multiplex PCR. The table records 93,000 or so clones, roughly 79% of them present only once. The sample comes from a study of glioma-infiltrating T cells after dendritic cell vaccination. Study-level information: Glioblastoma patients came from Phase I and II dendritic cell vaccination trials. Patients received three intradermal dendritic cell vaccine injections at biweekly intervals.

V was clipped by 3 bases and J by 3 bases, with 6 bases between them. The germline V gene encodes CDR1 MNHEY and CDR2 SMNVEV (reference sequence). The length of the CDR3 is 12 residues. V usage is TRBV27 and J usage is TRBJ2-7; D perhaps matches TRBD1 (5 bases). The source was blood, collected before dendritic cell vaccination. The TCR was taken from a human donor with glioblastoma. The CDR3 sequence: CASSFTGYEQYF. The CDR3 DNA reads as TGTGCCAGCAGTTTTACAGGCTACGAGCAGTACTTC.